A single sample is the source of the 15 T cell receptor beta chains below, sequenced in a study of T cells in Graves' hyperthyroidism and ophthalmopathy. The CDR3 regions of TCR beta were amplified from RNA transcripts. Primed by the HTBI set, a first-round RT-PCR was run on the TCR CDR3. TCRdb passed the multiplex PCR reads through MiXCR, listing each CDR3 protein once. The sample lists some 570,000 distinct CDR3 sequences, about a sixth occurring once. Material for sequencing was blood. These TCRs come from a woman between 18 and 30 years old with Graves' ophthalmopathy.

The table lists this clonotype with a few counts. V usage is TRBV5-1 and J usage is TRBJ2-1; D is perhaps TRBD1 (5 bases). The CDR3 runs to 14 residues. Germline V lookup: CDR1 SGHRS, CDR2 YFSETQ. V was trimmed by 2 bases and J by 5 bases, leaving 11 bases between them. The CDR3 is CASSLVGVDNEQFF. The CDR3 DNA sequence: TGCGCCAGCAGCTTAGTAGGGGTTGACAATGAGCAGTTCTTC.

Many counts were recorded for this clonotype. The rearrangement links TRBV2 to TRBJ2-6; no reliable D call. The CDR3 has 15 amino acids. Looked up from germline, CDR1 is SNHLY and CDR2 is FYNNEI. The V end lost 5 bases, the J end lost 1 base, and 9 bases lay between the germline ends. The CDR3 protein is CASSKERSGANVLTF. CDR3 DNA: TGTGCCAGCAGTAAAGAGAGGTCTGGGGCCAACGTCCTGACTTTC.

V gene TRBV6-2 or TRBV6-3 combines with J gene TRBJ2-1; no firm D call. Germline CDR1 is MNHEY and CDR2 is SVGEGT. The V end lost 6 bases, the J end lost 7 bases, and 13 bases lay between the germline ends. CDR3 length equals 13 residues. The CDR3 coding sequence is TGTGCCAGCAGCCCTTTAGCTATTAATGAGCAGTTCTTC. Translated: CASSPLAINEQFF.

This clonotype was recorded a few times. The J gene is TRBJ2-2, the V gene TRBV7-9; a weak D match, TRBD1 (5 bases). V lost 2 bases and J lost 9, with 16 bases in between. Looked up from germline, CDR1 is SEHNR and CDR2 is FQNEAQ (reference sequence). The CDR3 covers 15 residues. CDR3 loop: CASSLTGAASWELFF. Written as DNA, the CDR3 is TGTGCCAGCAGCTTAACTGGGGCAGCCAGTTGGGAGCTGTTTTTT.

In its sample, this clonotype was seen many times. V and J are TRBV7-2 and TRBJ2-5, with 9 bases that match TRBD2. This CDR3 has 16 amino acids. Germline V lookup: CDR1 SGHTA, CDR2 FQGNSA. V was clipped by 5 bases and J by 5 bases; unmatched bases: 12. The CDR3 loop reads CASSLQAGGGGETQYF. CDR3 bases: TGTGCCAGCAGCCTGCAAGCGGGGGGCGGGGGGGAGACCCAGTACTTC.

The chain couples TRBV27 to TRBJ1-5; D unclear. CDR1 and CDR2 from the germline V gene are MNHEY and SMNVEV (reference sequence). CDR3 length equals 13 residues. The V gene lost 2 bases and the J gene lost 11 bases, with 13 bases spanning the gap. The CDR3 DNA reads TGTGCCAGCAGTTTAGAGCCCCTAGGGACCCAGCATTTT. Amino acids: CASSLEPLGTQHF.

This clonotype was seen more than once but under ten times. V is TRBV30 and J is TRBJ1-5, with D perhaps TRBD1 (6 bases). Trimming pared 1 base from V and 4 bases from J, leaving 8 bases between. The germline CDR1 and CDR2 sequences are GTSNPN and SVGIG (reference sequence). The CDR3 is made up of 13 amino acids. The DNA for the CDR3 is TGTGCCTGGAGTGACGACAGGAATCAGCCCCAGCATTTT. It translates to CAWSDDRNQPQHF. Combining the CDR3 with reference TRBV30 and TRBJ1-5 gives the whole variable domain SQTIHQWPATLVQPVGSPLSLECTVEGTSNPNLYWYRQAAGRGLQLLFYSVGIGQISSEVPQNLSASRPQDRQFILSSKKLLLSDSGFYLCAWSDDRNQPQHFGDGTRLSIL.

This clonotype was detected ten times or more. The chain carries TRBV9 and TRBJ2-1; possibly TRBD2 for D (6 bases). Germline-derived CDR1 and CDR2 are SGDLS and YYNGEE. Trimming stripped 0 bases from V and 8 bases from J, with 15 bases between. The CDR3 is 15 residues long. The CDR3 nucleotides read TGTGCCAGCAGCGTAGCGGGAGTGATAGGAGATGAGCAGTTCTTC. Its protein product is CASSVAGVIGDEQFF. The full variable domain, its missing parts supplied by reference TRBV9 and TRBJ2-1, is DSGVTQTPKHLITATGQRVTLRCSPRSGDLSVYWYQQSLDQGLQFLIQYYNGEERAKGNILERFSAQQFPDLHSELNLSSLELGDSALYFCASSVAGVIGDEQFFGPGTRLTVL.

This clonotype occurred many times. The CDR3 region is CASSSRDRVLGYTF. For the CDR3, the DNA is TGTGCCAGCAGTTCCCGGGACAGGGTACTTGGCTACACCTTC. This chain connects TRBV6-1 to TRBJ1-2; 9 nucleotides line up with TRBD1. The CDR3 has 14 amino acids. J gave up 7 bases and V 5 bases, and 8 bases lay outside the gene matches. Germline V gives CDR1 MNHNS, CDR2 SASEGT.

In this sample, this clonotype turned up many times. This chain connects TRBV7-2 to TRBJ1-5; D not certain. The V and J ends lost 5 bases and 5 bases respectively, with 10 bases between them. Germline V CDR1 and CDR2: SGHTA, FQGNSA. The CDR3 is 13 amino acids. The CDR3 nucleotides read TGTGCCAGCAGCCCCTGGCCAGATCAGCCCCAGCATTTT. Translated: CASSPWPDQPQHF.

Many counts were recorded for this clonotype. The chain couples TRBV12-3 or TRBV12-4 to TRBJ1-1; no firm D call. The CDR3 consists of 13 residues. Trimming cost V 5 bases and J 3 bases, with 10 bases left between them. The CDR3 loop is CASSPVSDTEAFF. The CDR3 DNA is TGTGCCAGCAGTCCCGTTTCCGACACTGAAGCTTTCTTT.

This clonotype came up many times. The chain combines TRBV6-1 with TRBJ2-3; D not certain. CDR1 MNHNS and CDR2 SASEGT come from the germline V gene. V dropped 7 bases and J dropped 2 bases, with 10 bases sitting between them. CDR3 length: 13 residues. The DNA for the CDR3 is TGTGCCAGCATTCCACCAGACACAGATACGCAGTATTTT. Protein: CASIPPDTDTQYF.

Only a few counts were recorded for this clonotype. A read error may be the cause here, since a much bigger clone is one base away. The V gene is TRBV30, the J gene TRBJ1-3; TRBD1 aligns across 7 bases. V gave up 1 base and J gave up 4 bases; unmatched junction bases: 1. Per germline, CDR1 GTSNPN and CDR2 SVGIG (reference sequence). The length of the CDR3 is 13 residues. The CDR3 DNA reads TGTGCCTGGAGTGCGGGACAGGGAAACACCATATATTTT. It encodes CAWSAGQGNTIYF.

CDR3 in amino acids: CASSFGDQYF. The CDR3 region has the DNA TGTGCCAGCAGCTTCGGGGACCAGTACTTC. The rearrangement links TRBV7-3 to TRBJ2-5, with D possibly being TRBD2 (5 bases). The CDR3 sequence is 10 residues long. The germline V gene has CDR1 SGHTA and CDR2 FQGTGA. V was pared by 3 bases and J by 10 bases, with 6 bases between. The full variable domain, completed using reference TRBV7-3 and TRBJ2-5, is GAGVSQTPSNKVTEKGKYVELRCDPISGHTALYWYRQSLGQGPEFLIYFQGTGAADDSGLPNDRFFAVRPEGSVSTLKIQRTERGDSAVYLCASSFGDQYFGPGTRLLVL.

The chain uses TRBV3-1 and TRBJ1-2; D not resolved. Germline-derived CDR1 and CDR2 are LGHDT and YNNKEL (reference sequence). V was pared by 5 bases and J by 8 bases, with 21 bases between. This CDR3 comprises 15 residues. CDR3 nucleotides: TGTGCCAGCAGCTTGGGGAGTTCTCCCGGCTTGGGCTACACCTTC. Translating it yields CASSLGSSPGLGYTF.